The sequence of this T cell receptor beta chain was determined in a study of human T cells and chemical hapten exposure. General observations from the study: No shift was seen in TCRs above 1 in 1000 frequency with DPC sensitization.

Blood, whole and unfractionated, served as the source for total RNA extraction. This clonotype was recorded many times. What it binds is unknown. Each cDNA molecule in the library carried unique molecular identifiers. In the original processing: A per-sample median of about 96,000 TCRs was observed, with counts ranging from roughly 20,000 to 750,000. Each CDR3 protein gets one entry after TCRdb re-called the reads with MiXCR. It is TCRdb's table, rather than the study itself, that gives the V and J calls and clone size. The sample includes 95,000 to 150,000 distinct CDR3 sequences, 6.5% to 10% of them seen just once. This receptor was identified in a human donor in good health. Some clones in this sample may be carry-over from other donors' samples. The sequencing input was whole blood.

CDR3 region: CSARSSGGATYEQFF. CDR3 DNA sequence: TGCAGTGCTAGATCCAGCGGGGGGGCGACATATGAGCAGTTCTTC. V usage is TRBV20-1 and J usage is TRBJ2-1, with 10 bases identical to TRBD2. The CDR3 is made up of 15 amino acids. Trimming took 2 bases from V and 8 from J; bases not matched to a gene: 9. The V gene's germline CDR1 is DFQATT and CDR2 SNEGSKA (reference sequence).